The T cell receptor (beta chain) under discussion was sequenced for a study of blood T cell repertoires in COVID-19. Overall study: Acute-phase and convalescent COVID-19 samples originated in the United States, Italy and Spain.

How the authors handled the data: Nucleated cell number was recorded as an estimate derived from reference gene primer amplification. Produced via immunoSEQ multiplex PCR; TCRdb's table is partial and in-frame only. For V, J and clone size, that table is used; D and trimming come from the DNA. The sample lists roughly 300,000 clones, about 92% occurring once. Participant age was roughly 18 to 90 years, and participants resided in roughly 24 US areas. Two negative PCRs, clearance, or symptom resolution were required of recovered Cohort 3 donors. Germline CDR1 reads MDHEN; CDR2 reads SYDVKM. The CDR3 is made up of 15 amino acids. V trimming: 5 bases; J trimming: 5 bases; junction bases outside the gene matches: 11.

Sequencing was done on a sample of PBMCs or T cells enriched from blood (not recorded which). The genes are TRBV28 and TRBJ1-2, with 7 bases that match TRBD1. The source of this sequence is a woman aged 25 to 39 who had recovered from COVID-19. CDR3 in DNA: TGTGCCAGCAGTGGACCGGGACAGACCCCTTATGGCTACACCTTC. Its translation: CASSGPGQTPYGYTF.